Presented here are 21 T cell receptor beta chains from one specimen sequenced in a study of cytomegalovirus exposure and HLA in healthy donors. PCR employed 60 Vbeta and 13 Jbeta primers. Clones were sequenced by immunoSEQ multiplex PCR, and TCRdb holds only the in-frame ones, with some missing. The sample yields about 120,000 clones, more than 60% seen once. The sequenced sample was PBMCs. The receptors come from a woman in her forties in good health and CMV-seronegative.

The gene calls are TRBV5-4 and TRBJ2-4; D not resolved. The germline gives CDR1 SGHNT, CDR2 YYREEE (reference sequence). Trimming left V 4 bases short and J 0 bases short, with 8 bases between. The CDR3 runs 14 residues. The CDR3 here is CASSLSLAKNIQYF. The CDR3 nucleotides read TGTGCCAGCAGCCTGAGTCTAGCCAAAAACATTCAGTACTTC.

The J gene is TRBJ2-1, the V gene TRBV5-4, with TRBD1 matching 7 bases. The CDR3 sequence is 17 residues long. CDR1 and CDR2 from the germline V gene are SGHNT and YYREEE (reference sequence). V gave up 4 bases and J gave up 1 base; unmatched junction bases: 11. DNA for the CDR3: TGTGCCAGCAGCCAACGTGAGGGGGCCTATTCCTACAATGAGCAGTTCTTC. Its protein is CASSQREGAYSYNEQFF. Full variable domain (outside the CDR3, taken from reference TRBV5-4 and TRBJ2-1): ETGVTQSPTHLIKTRGQQVTLRCSSQSGHNTVSWYQQALGQGPQFIFQYYREEENGRGNFPPRFSGLQFPNYSSELNVNALELDDSALYLCASSQREGAYSYNEQFFGPGTRLTVL.

The chain couples TRBV10-3 to TRBJ2-1; 11 positions match TRBD2. The CDR3 runs 15 residues. Germline CDR1 reads ENHRY; CDR2 reads SYGVKD. Germline trimming cut 10 bases from V and 7 bases from J; bases unmatched to any gene: 12. In DNA form, the CDR3 reads TGTGCCACCCGGCCGGGACTAGCGGTTGAGAATGAGCAGTTCTTC. Protein product: CATRPGLAVENEQFF.

V gene TRBV23-1 combines with J gene TRBJ2-2; the match to TRBD1 covers 9 bases. TRBV23-1 is an ORF, with its function uncertain. The CDR3 totals 16 residues. With V trimmed by 2 bases and J by 4 bases, 5 bases remained unmatched. The CDR3 bases are TGCGCCAGCAGTCAACCCGGACAGGGGCCCACCGGGGAGCTGTTTTTT. Translating gives CASSQPGQGPTGELFF.

As concerns this clone: The junction differs from germline at one of its ends, possibly a read error. The rearrangement joins TRBV7-7 to TRBJ2-5; D is undetermined. The length of the CDR3 is 15 residues. Germline V gene sequence: CDR1 SSHAT, CDR2 FNYEAQ (reference sequence). For the CDR3, the DNA is TGTGCTAGCAGCTTAAATGCGAGGCGGAAAGAGACCCAGTACTTC. Translating gives CASSLNARRKETQYF. The variable domain in full, with the rest retrieved from reference TRBV7-7 and TRBJ2-5, is GAGVSQSPRYKVTKRGQDVTLRCDPISSHATLYWYQQALGQGPEFLTYFNYEAQPDKSGLPSDRFSAERPEGSISTLTIQRTEQRDSAMYRCASSLNARRKETQYFGPGTRLLVL.

In this sample, this clone turned up a few times. This rearrangement joins TRBV2 to TRBJ1-5; 9 bases line up with TRBD1. CDR3 length equals 17 residues. V was pared by 6 bases and J by 4 bases, with 13 bases of the junction left unmatched. Germline CDR1 and CDR2: SNHLY and FYNNEI. The DNA for the CDR3 is TGTGCCAGCAGCTTGGGACAGGGTGTGGGTAGGAATCAGCCCCAGCATTTT. This gives the protein CASSLGQGVGRNQPQHF.

About this clone: The junction departs from the called germline gene at one end, perhaps through a read error. The sample contains more than one DNA sequence encoding this CDR3. The J gene is TRBJ2-3, the V gene TRBV7-2; perhaps TRBD2 as D (5 bases). This CDR3 is 16 amino acids long. CDR1 is SGHTA, CDR2 FQGNSA, per germline. CDR3 DNA sequence: TGTGCTAGCAGCTTACAGTTGGGCGGGAGCACAGATACGCAGTATTTT. Protein: CASSLQLGGSTDTQYF.

The chain recombines TRBV29-1 with TRBJ2-5; TRBD1 agrees at 9 bases. The CDR3 is 15 amino acids. Trimming cost V 2 bases and J 6 bases; bases outside gene matches: 10. From germline, CDR1 is SQVTM and CDR2 ANQGSEA. Here the CDR3 reads CSVEMSRTGEQTQYF. In nucleotides, the CDR3 is TGCAGCGTTGAAATGAGTAGGACAGGGGAGCAGACCCAGTACTTC.

The rearrangement joins TRBV6-5 to TRBJ1-2; D unclear. Trimming shortened V by 0 bases and J by 6 bases, and 11 bases separated the two germline ends. The V gene's germline CDR1 is MNHEY and CDR2 SVGAGI. This CDR3 contains 14 residues. In nucleotides, the CDR3 is TGTGCCAGCAGTTACTCCGCAGATTTGAATGGCTACACCTTC. Its protein is CASSYSADLNGYTF.

This clone has more than one count but fewer than ten. V usage is TRBV19 and J usage is TRBJ2-7; TRBD1 might be the D (5 bases). V was cut by 8 bases and J by 7 bases, with 18 bases left in between. CDR1 is LNHDA, CDR2 SQIVND, per germline (reference sequence). The CDR3 loop spans 13 amino acids. CDR3 loop: CASGAGQGREQYF. CDR3 coding DNA: TGTGCCAGTGGAGCTGGCCAGGGTCGGGAGCAGTACTTC.

This rearrangement joins TRBV5-5 to TRBJ2-7, with 7 bases lining up with TRBD1. The CDR3 extends over 15 amino acids. Germline V gene data show CDR1 as SGHKS and CDR2 as YYEKEE (reference sequence). V lost 1 base, J lost 6 bases, and 10 bases stayed unmatched. DNA for the CDR3: TGTGCCAGCAGCTTGTTACCCGGGACAGCCGGCGAGCAGTACTTC. This encodes CASSLLPGTAGEQYF. Supplemented by reference TRBV5-5 and TRBJ2-7, the full variable domain reads DAGVTQSPTHLIKTRGQQVTLRCSPISGHKSVSWYQQVLGQGPQFIFQYYEKEERGRGNFPDRFSARQFPNYSSELNVNALLLGDSALYLCASSLLPGTAGEQYFGPGTRLTVT.

The sample holds a few counts of this clone. The gene calls are TRBV6-6 and TRBJ2-4; a possible D gene is TRBD1 (6 bases). The length of the CDR3 is 16 residues. The V end was cut by 2 bases, the J end by 7 bases, with 18 bases between. Germline V gives CDR1 MNHNY, CDR2 SVGAGI (reference sequence). DNA for the CDR3: TGTGCCAGCAGTTACCCTACAGGGTTAAAGGGGAACATTCAGTACTTC. It yields the protein CASSYPTGLKGNIQYF.

V gene TRBV11-2 combines with J gene TRBJ1-2, with 7 bases identical to TRBD1. The germline V gene has CDR1 SGHAT and CDR2 FQNNGV. CDR3 size: 17 residues. Unmatched junction bases numbered 16, after V lost 5 bases and J lost 4 bases. The CDR3 coding sequence is TGTGCCAGCAGCCCTGCCGTGGCAGGGGGGACGCCCTATGGCTACACCTTC. Its protein is CASSPAVAGGTPYGYTF.

V and J are TRBV7-3 and TRBJ2-3; D not certain. V gave up 5 bases and J gave up 8 bases, with 11 bases separating them. The germline V gene encodes CDR1 SGHTA and CDR2 FQGTGA. The CDR3 loop spans 12 amino acids. This CDR3 reads CASSTSRGTQYF. The CDR3 DNA is TGTGCCAGCAGCACAAGCAGAGGTACGCAGTATTTT.

J is TRBJ2-7 and V is TRBV18, with TRBD2 as a possible D gene (5 bases). V dropped 4 bases and J dropped 4 bases, with 11 bases sitting between them. CDR3 size: 13 residues. Germline CDR1 reads KGHSH; CDR2 reads LQKENI. CDR3 region: CASSLSDSYEQYF. The DNA of the CDR3 is TGTGCCAGCTCACTCTCGGACTCTTACGAGCAGTACTTC. Complete variable domain (other parts from reference TRBV18 and TRBJ2-7): NAGVMQNPRHLVRRRGQEARLRCSPMKGHSHVYWYRQLPEEGLKFMVYLQKENIIDESGMPKERFSAEFPKEGPSILRIQQVVRGDSAAYFCASSLSDSYEQYFGPGTRLTVT.

The chain has TRBV7-2 and TRBJ1-1; D gene uncertain. From germline, CDR1 is SGHTA and CDR2 FQGNSA. The CDR3 is made up of 14 amino acids. The germline V and J ends were trimmed by 6 bases and 1 base, with 12 bases remaining between them. The CDR3 DNA reads as TGTGCCAGCAGATGGCCCACCTCGAACACTGAAGCTTTCTTT. Its protein is CASRWPTSNTEAFF.

This clone was recorded once. The chain combines TRBV7-2 with TRBJ1-1; maybe TRBD1 (5 bases). CDR1 SGHTA and CDR2 FQGNSA come from the germline V gene. The CDR3 loop spans 15 amino acids. V lost 1 base to trimming and J lost 0 bases, with 9 bases between them. The CDR3 DNA reads TGTGCCAGCAGCTTAGGGCGGGGACTGAACACTGAAGCTTTCTTT. This codes for CASSLGRGLNTEAFF.

CDR3 loop: CASSPFSTGPYTEAFF. The DNA of the CDR3 is TGTGCCAGCTCACCCTTTTCCACAGGTCCGTACACTGAAGCTTTCTTT. The chain combines TRBV18 with TRBJ1-1, with D possibly matching TRBD1 (5 bases). The CDR3 spans 16 residues. CDR1 is KGHSH, CDR2 LQKENI, per germline. V dropped 3 bases and J dropped 3 bases, with 17 bases sitting between them.

J is TRBJ2-3 and V is TRBV15; TRBD1 aligns across 8 bases. V was clipped by 6 bases and J by 4 bases; unmatched bases: 12. The CDR3 has 16 residues. Germline V gene data show CDR1 as LNHNV and CDR2 as YYDKDF (reference sequence). The DNA of the CDR3 is TGTGCCACCAGTCCCCGGACAGGGTCTCGTCCAGATACGCAGTATTTT. Translation: CATSPRTGSRPDTQYF.

This clone occurred a few times. This sample includes further DNA sequences coding for the same CDR3. V gene TRBV6-1 combines with J gene TRBJ2-7; D remains ambiguous. Germline CDR1 is MNHNS and CDR2 is SASEGT. The CDR3 runs to 15 residues. V was cut by 4 bases and J by 2 bases, with 15 bases left in between. DNA of the CDR3: TGTGCCAGCAGTGCCGAGCAGAAGGCGGCCTACGAGCAGTACTTC. Translated: CASSAEQKAAYEQYF.

The CDR3: CASSLEINYGYTF. The CDR3 coding sequence is TGTGCCAGTAGCCTGGAGATTAACTATGGCTACACCTTC. The V call is TRBV19, the J call TRBJ1-2; D gene uncertain. Trimming took off 6 bases at V and 1 base at J, with 9 bases between the two ends. Germline V lookup: CDR1 LNHDA, CDR2 SQIVND (reference sequence). The CDR3 runs to 13 residues.